The sequence of this T cell receptor (beta chain) was determined in a study of blood T cell repertoires in COVID-19. The data were produced by immunoSEQ multiplex PCR, yet TCRdb's version contains in-frame clones alone and is incomplete. The sample has 250,000 to 350,000 clones; 85% are singletons. CDR1 is MNHEY and CDR2 is SMNVEV in the germline V gene (reference sequence). The V and J ends lost 5 bases and 5 bases, in that order; junction bases with no gene match: 11. CDR3 length equals 17 residues. This clonotype was obtained from a woman in her forties or fifties who had recovered from COVID-19. Sequenced sample: PBMCs or T cells enriched from blood (not recorded which). The gene calls are TRBV27 and TRBJ2-2, with TRBD1 matching over 10 bases. CDR3 in amino acids: CASSPSRQGARTGELFF. The CDR3 DNA reads as TGTGCCAGCAGTCCAAGCCGACAGGGGGCGCGGACCGGGGAGCTGTTTTTT.